The following is a TCR beta chain sequence with its context. There are a few counts of this clonotype. Its antigen is still unknown. No per-base quality is available; no much larger clone lies one base away. The V end loses 3 bases and the J end loses 1 base, and a stretch of 7 bases separates them. The CDR3 sequence holds 14 residues, the cysteine and phenylalanine included. Just the 42-base CDR3 DNA is kept, in frame starting at base 1. Per the germline V gene, KGHSH is the CDR1 and LQKENI is the CDR2. The sample belongs to a study of T-cell reconstitution after alpha-beta-depleted transplantation in children listed by TCRdb under 2016. In the study overall: T-cell immune reconstitution after TCRalphabeta/CD19-depleted allogeneic hematopoietic cell transplantation in children was quantitatively tracked in the study by means of TCR repertoire profiling. Overall study results and their limits: Apparently early alphabetaT-cell count recovery about two months after transplant reportedly relied on only several hundred rapidly expanded clones derived from non-depleted graft cells. Hyperexpanded clone frequencies declined over subsequent months; after one year, T-cell counts and TCRbeta diversity were mostly attributed to newly produced T cells. In some patients, the high TCRbeta diversity seen at day 60 was put down to recipient T cells and intrathymic progenitors that had survived conditioning.

Library generation was performed with PCR. TCRdb lists the instrument as Illumina HiSeq 2500. TCR libraries were prepared with molecular barcoding, using unique molecular identifiers to normalize TCRbeta repertoire quantification. TCRdb trimmed public reads at Q25 via fastp, called clones via MiXCR and kept in-frame beta chains. For every CDR3 protein sequence, its rows merge into one entry that carries the most common genes and DNA. The sample table shows 95,000 to 150,000 distinct CDR3 sequences, and 23% are seen once. More than 9% of the sample is taken by the ten largest. The treatment or condition tag for this specimen amounts to: allogeneic hematopoietic cell transplantation with graft depleted of TCRalphabeta T cells and CD19 B cells. The children who served as transplant recipients had been given grafts of TCRalphabeta/CD19-depleted allogeneic hematopoietic cells.

The chain is assembled from TRBV18 and TRBJ2-4, and the D gene may be TRBD2, 5 bases matching. Sample: PBMCs, mostly from graft donor cells, taken 180 days after TCRalphabeta/CD19-depleted stem cell transplant. The clonotype originates from a male patient aged 2 to 9 who had a stem cell transplant for chronic granulomatous disease, so the T cells may come from the graft donor. The bases are TGTGCCAGCTCACCTAGCGCCGCCAAAAACATTCAGTACTTC. It translates to CASSPSAAKNIQYF.